This T cell receptor beta chain is drawn from a study of human T cells and chemical hapten exposure. This clonotype was found many times. Noted time point: pre-sensitization, week 0. This sample's treatment: therapeutic diphenylcyclopropenone sensitization with weekly scalp DPC. V was clipped by 1 base and J by 4 bases, with 14 bases between them. Germline-derived CDR1 and CDR2 are SGHVS and FQNEAQ. The CDR3 spans 16 residues. TCRdb reprocessed the RACE reads with MiXCR, giving one entry per CDR3 protein. The repertoire holds some 84,000 distinct CDR3 sequences, 6.5% to 10% seen once, with just over 2.5% in the top ten.

The V call is TRBV7-8, the J call TRBJ1-3; D is possibly TRBD1 (6 bases). The source material was whole blood, sampled in connection with sensitization to the hapten diphenylcyclopropenone (DPC). This clonotype was obtained from a man aged 35 to 55 with alopecia areata. Some clones in this sample may be carry-over from other donors' samples. For the CDR3, the DNA is TGTGCCAGCAGCTTAGGCCTGAGGGGGGCCGGAAACACCATATATTTT. It translates to CASSLGLRGAGNTIYF. Variable domain in full (rest from reference TRBV7-8 and TRBJ1-3): GAGVSQSPRYKVAKRGQDVALRCDPISGHVSLFWYQQALGQGPEFLTYFQNEAQLDKSGLPSDRFFAERPEGSVSTLKIQRTQQEDSAVYLCASSLGLRGAGNTIYFGEGSWLTVV.